The 11 T cell receptor beta chains presented below share a single source sample, sequenced in a study of T cell clusters in autoimmune cytopenias. Some 39,000 genome equivalents of blood DNA were amplified for TRB. One tube held mixed TRB-A and TRB-B primer pools for touch-down PCR. Using the multiplex PCR reads, TCRdb records one entry per CDR3 protein without DNA. This sample's table reports 5,200 or so distinct CDR3 sequences. The same data also went into a second study, on T cell repertoires in aging, cancer and after chemotherapy.

Sequences were obtained from peripheral blood. Receptors originate from a human donor in good health.

The J gene is TRBJ2-2, the V gene TRBV19; as DNA is missing, the TRBD1 call by TCRdb cannot be tested. CDR1 LNHDA and CDR2 SQIVND come from the germline V gene (reference sequence). The CDR3 has 15 amino acids. This chain's CDR3 is CASKPGQGFSRELFF.

This clonotype registers medium-sized (0.01 to 0.1%) by frequency. The V and J genes are TRBV30 and TRBJ2-7; the D call of TRBD1 rests on TCRdb alone, since no DNA is present to check it. The CDR3 is made up of 15 amino acids. Germline V CDR1 and CDR2: GTSNPN, SVGIG (reference sequence). The CDR3 here is CAWTRGDRLDDEQYF.

This chain joins TRBV19 and TRBJ1-1; the TRBD1 assignment by TCRdb is unverifiable without DNA. This CDR3 spans 15 amino acids. Germline CDR1 and CDR2: LNHDA and SQIVND (reference sequence). CDR3 loop: CASSLFGTGATEAFF. The full variable domain, rest sourced from reference TRBV19 and TRBJ1-1, is DGGITQSPKYLFRKEGQNVTLSCEQNLNHDAMYWYRQDPGQGLRLIYYSQIVNDFQKGDIAEGYSVSREKKESFPLTVTSAQKNPTAFYLCASSLFGTGATEAFFGQGTRLTVV.

This clonotype is medium-sized by frequency. The chain has TRBV5-4 and TRBJ2-5; TCRdb picks TRBD1, but there is no DNA to check that call. Germline-derived CDR1 and CDR2 are SGHNT and YYREEE (reference sequence). This CDR3 is 15 amino acids long. The CDR3 here is CASSLAQTGVETQYF.

This rearrangement joins TRBV18 to TRBJ2-3; TCRdb proposes TRBD1, but this gene call is untestable without DNA. The CDR3 extends over 16 amino acids. Germline V lookup: CDR1 KGHSH, CDR2 LQKENI. The CDR3 sequence: CASSQDRDPSTDTQYF.

This clonotype is classed as medium-sized (0.01 to 0.1%) by frequency. This chain connects TRBV6-1 to TRBJ2-3. The germline gives CDR1 MNHNS, CDR2 SASEGT. CDR3 length: 13 residues. The CDR3 loop reads CASILLGTDTQYF.

This chain links TRBV6-5 with TRBJ2-1; TCRdb indicates TRBD1, and absent DNA this call remains unverified. From germline, CDR1 is MNHEY and CDR2 SVGAGI. CDR3 size: 14 residues. CDR3 residues: CASSYGQGVGEQFF.

This clonotype is deemed medium-sized (0.01 to 0.1%) by its frequency. J is TRBJ2-3 and V is TRBV7-9; TCRdb proposes TRBD2, but this gene call is untestable without DNA. The CDR3 runs 16 residues. The germline CDR1 and CDR2 sequences are SEHNR and FQNEAQ (reference sequence). This CDR3 is CASSGGGAFNSDTQYF.

The V call is TRBV7-9, the J call TRBJ2-2; TCRdb's D call, TRBD1, is unchecked because there is no DNA. From germline, CDR1 is SEHNR and CDR2 FQNEAQ (reference sequence). The CDR3 contains 14 residues. This CDR3 reads CASSPPRNTGELFF. Combining the CDR3 with reference TRBV7-9 and TRBJ2-2 gives the whole variable domain DTGVSQNPRHKITKRGQNVTFRCDPISEHNRLYWYRQTLGQGPEFLTYFQNEAQLEKSRLLSDRFSAERPKGSFSTLEIQRTEQGDSAMYLCASSPPRNTGELFFGEGSRLTVL.

The chain is built from TRBV5-6 and TRBJ2-6; absent DNA, TCRdb's TRBD1 call cannot be checked. The CDR3 contains 15 residues. Germline V CDR1 and CDR2: SGHDT, YYEEEE. CDR3: CASSLAGAGANVLTF.

This chain links TRBV6-2 or TRBV6-3 with TRBJ1-5. Germline loops: CDR1 MNHEY, CDR2 SVGEGT. The CDR3 loop spans 13 amino acids. CDR3 protein: CASSYRGSQPQHF.